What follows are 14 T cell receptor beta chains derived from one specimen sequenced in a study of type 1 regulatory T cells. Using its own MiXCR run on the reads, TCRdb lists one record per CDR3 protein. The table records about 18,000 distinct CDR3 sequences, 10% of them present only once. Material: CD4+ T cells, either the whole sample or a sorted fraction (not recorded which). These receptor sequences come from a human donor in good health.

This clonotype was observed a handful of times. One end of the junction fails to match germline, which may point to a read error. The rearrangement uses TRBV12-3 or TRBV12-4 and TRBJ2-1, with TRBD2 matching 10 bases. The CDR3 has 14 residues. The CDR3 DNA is TGTGCCAGCAGTCTAGCGGGAGTAAGCAATGAGCAGTTCTTC. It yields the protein CASSLAGVSNEQFF.

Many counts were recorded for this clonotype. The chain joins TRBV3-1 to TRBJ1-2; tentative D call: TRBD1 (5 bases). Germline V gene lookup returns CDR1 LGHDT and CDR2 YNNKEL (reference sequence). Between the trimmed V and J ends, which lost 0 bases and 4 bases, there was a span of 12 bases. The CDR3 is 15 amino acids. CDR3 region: CASSQDWGSSYGYTF. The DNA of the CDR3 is TGTGCCAGCAGCCAAGATTGGGGGAGTAGCTATGGCTACACCTTC.

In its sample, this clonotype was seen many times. CDR3 loop: CSASVSGRLSYEQYF. CDR3 in DNA: TGCAGTGCTAGCGTTAGCGGGAGACTCTCCTACGAGCAGTACTTC. The chain recombines TRBV20-1 with TRBJ2-7; 9 positions agree with TRBD2. Looked up from germline, CDR1 is DFQATT and CDR2 is SNEGSKA (reference sequence). V was pared by 3 bases and J by 0 bases, with 6 bases of the junction left unmatched. CDR3 size: 15 residues.

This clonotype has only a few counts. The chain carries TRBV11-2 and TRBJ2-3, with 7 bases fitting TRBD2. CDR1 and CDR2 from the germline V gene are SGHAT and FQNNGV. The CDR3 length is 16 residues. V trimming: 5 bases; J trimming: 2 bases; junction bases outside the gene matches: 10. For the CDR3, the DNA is TGTGCCAGCAGCCCCCGTGGGCGGGGGTTCACAGATACGCAGTATTTT. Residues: CASSPRGRGFTDTQYF.

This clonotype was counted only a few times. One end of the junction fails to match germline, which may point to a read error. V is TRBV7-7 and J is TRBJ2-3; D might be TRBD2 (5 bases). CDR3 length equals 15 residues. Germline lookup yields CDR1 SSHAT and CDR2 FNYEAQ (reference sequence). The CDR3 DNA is TGTGCTAGCAGCCCAGCGGAACAGAGCACAGATACGCAGTATTTT. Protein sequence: CASSPAEQSTDTQYF.

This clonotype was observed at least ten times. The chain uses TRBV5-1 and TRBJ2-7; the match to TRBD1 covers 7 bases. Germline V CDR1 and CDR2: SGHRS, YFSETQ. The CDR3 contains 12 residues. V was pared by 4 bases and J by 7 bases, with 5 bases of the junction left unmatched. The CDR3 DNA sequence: TGCGCCAGCAGCAGGACAGGAGGAGAGCAGTACTTC. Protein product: CASSRTGGEQYF.

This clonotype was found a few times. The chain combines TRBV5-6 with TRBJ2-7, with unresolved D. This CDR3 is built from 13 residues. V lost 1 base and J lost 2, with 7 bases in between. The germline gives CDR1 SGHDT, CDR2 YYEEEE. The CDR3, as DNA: TGTGCCAGCAGCTTGTTAGGACCCTACGAGCAGTACTTC. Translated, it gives CASSLLGPYEQYF. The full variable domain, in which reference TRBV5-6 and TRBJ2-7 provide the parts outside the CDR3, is DAGVTQSPTHLIKTRGQQVTLRCSPKSGHDTVSWYQQALGQGPQFIFQYYEEEERQRGNFPDRFSGHQFPNYSSELNVNALLLGDSALYLCASSLLGPYEQYFGPGTRLTVT.

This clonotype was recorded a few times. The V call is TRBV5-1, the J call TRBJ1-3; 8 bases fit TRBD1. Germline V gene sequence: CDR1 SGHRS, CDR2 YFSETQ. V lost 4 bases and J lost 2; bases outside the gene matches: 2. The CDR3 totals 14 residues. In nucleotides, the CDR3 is TGCGCCAGCAGCATGGACAGGGCTGGAAACACCATATATTTT. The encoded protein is CASSMDRAGNTIYF. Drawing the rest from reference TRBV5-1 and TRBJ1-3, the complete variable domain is KAGVTQTPRYLIKTRGQQVTLSCSPISGHRSVSWYQQTPGQGLQFLFEYFSETQRNKGNFPGRFSGRQFSNSRSEMNVSTLELGDSALYLCASSMDRAGNTIYFGEGSWLTVV.

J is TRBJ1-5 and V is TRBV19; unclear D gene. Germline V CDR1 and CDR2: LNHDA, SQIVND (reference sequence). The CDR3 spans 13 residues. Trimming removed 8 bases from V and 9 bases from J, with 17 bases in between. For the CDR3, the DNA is TGTGCCAGTTTGGAGCGCCGTGGTCGGCCCCAGCATTTT. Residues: CASLERRGRPQHF.

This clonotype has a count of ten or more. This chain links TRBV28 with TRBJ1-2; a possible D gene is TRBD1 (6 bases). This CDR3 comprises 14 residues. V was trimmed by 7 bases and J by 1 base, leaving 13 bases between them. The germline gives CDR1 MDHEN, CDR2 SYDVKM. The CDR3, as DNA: TGTGCCAGCACCACGGGGGGCCGTAACTATGGCTACACCTTC. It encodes CASTTGGRNYGYTF.

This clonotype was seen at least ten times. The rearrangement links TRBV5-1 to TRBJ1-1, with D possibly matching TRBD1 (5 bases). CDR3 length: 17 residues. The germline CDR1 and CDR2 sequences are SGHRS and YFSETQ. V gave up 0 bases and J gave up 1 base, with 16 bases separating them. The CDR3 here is CASSLAPTGTGNTEAFF. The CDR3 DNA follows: TGCGCCAGCAGCTTGGCCCCCACCGGGACGGGGAACACTGAAGCTTTCTTT.

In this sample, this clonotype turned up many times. CDR3 protein: CSVGGKVGQPQHF. CDR3 DNA sequence: TGCAGCGTTGGGGGTAAGGTCGGGCAGCCCCAGCATTTT. The chain links TRBV29-1 to TRBJ1-5, with D hard to call. Germline V gives CDR1 SQVTM, CDR2 ANQGSEA. Trimming pared 4 bases from V and 7 bases from J, leaving 14 bases between. CDR3 length equals 13 residues.

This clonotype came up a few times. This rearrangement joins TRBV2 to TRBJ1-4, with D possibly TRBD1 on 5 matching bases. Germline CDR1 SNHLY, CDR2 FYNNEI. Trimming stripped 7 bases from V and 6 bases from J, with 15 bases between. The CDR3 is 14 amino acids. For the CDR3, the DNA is TGTGCCAGCAAAAAACAGGTGGACGATGAAAAACTGTTTTTT. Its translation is CASKKQVDDEKLFF.

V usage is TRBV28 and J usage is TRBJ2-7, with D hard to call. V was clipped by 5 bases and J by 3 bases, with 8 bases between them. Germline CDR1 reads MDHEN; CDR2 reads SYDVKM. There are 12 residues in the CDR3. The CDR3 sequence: CASSLGFYEQYF. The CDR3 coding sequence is TGTGCCAGCAGTCTAGGGTTCTACGAGCAGTACTTC.